This passage covers 26 T cell receptor beta chains from one sample sequenced in a study of tumor and adjacent non-tumor tissue in lung cancer. No cell sorting was done before RNA was extracted from the tissue. The library came from three nested PCR rounds adapted from ARM-PCR protocols. MiXCR was run by TCRdb on the multiplex PCR reads, yielding one entry per CDR3 protein. The profile shows just over 200,000 distinct CDR3 sequences, 60% to 85% of them singletons. The source material was lung tumor tissue. These TCRs come from a man aged 55 to 70 with non-small cell lung cancer.

V gene TRBV6-2 or TRBV6-3 combines with J gene TRBJ2-7; D gene uncertain. The V gene's germline CDR1 is MNHEY and CDR2 SVGEGT. V was cut by 6 bases and J by 4 bases, with 16 bases left in between. The CDR3 sequence is 14 residues long. Written as DNA, the CDR3 is TGTGCCAGCAGGCTCGCCGGGCCTAGGTACGAGCAGTACTTC. Translating it yields CASRLAGPRYEQYF.

With regard to this clonotype: A read error may be the cause here, since a much bigger clone is one base away. This sequence joins TRBV6-1 and TRBJ2-7; no clear D gene. The length of the CDR3 is 15 residues. Germline-derived CDR1 and CDR2 are MNHNS and SASEGT. V dropped 6 bases and J dropped 2 bases, with 17 bases sitting between them. CDR3 DNA sequence: TGTGCCAGCAGCCACCTCGAGGTGGTAACCTACGAGCAGTACTTC. It translates to CASSHLEVVTYEQYF.

A remark on this clonotype: It may be a read error: a sequence one base away is much more abundant. The CDR3 DNA sequence: TGTGCCACCTATCCCCCGGCTAATGGAAAACTGTTTTTT. Translation gives CATYPPANGKLFF. This chain links TRBV6-1 with TRBJ1-4; D remains unclear. This CDR3 comprises 13 residues. Germline lookup yields CDR1 MNHNS and CDR2 SASEGT.

This clonotype occurred a few times. The chain is built from TRBV4-1 and TRBJ2-7; a weak D match, TRBD1 (8 bases). V was shortened by 4 bases and J by 4 bases, with 17 bases between the two germline ends. Germline assignment: CDR1 MGHRA and CDR2 YSYEKL. The CDR3 sequence is 15 residues long. The DNA of the CDR3 is TGCGCCAGCAGCCCTCGGGGGGACAGGACTTACGAGCAGTACTTC. As protein: CASSPRGDRTYEQYF.

The chain employs TRBV6-2 or TRBV6-3 and TRBJ2-1; tentatively, D is TRBD2 (5 bases). Germline V lookup: CDR1 MNHEY, CDR2 SVGEGT. V was clipped by 8 bases and J by 7 bases, with 21 bases between them. The CDR3 is 15 amino acids. CDR3 bases: TGTGCCAGCCGAAGGCCTAGCATCCAGACGAATGAGCAGTTCTTC. As protein: CASRRPSIQTNEQFF.

This clonotype was found many times. The V gene is TRBV4-2, the J gene TRBJ2-1; 12 bases align to TRBD2. The V gene's germline CDR1 is LGHNA and CDR2 YNFKEQ. The CDR3 consists of 16 residues. V lost 6 bases to trimming and J lost 7 bases; unmatched junction nucleotides: 10. The CDR3 loop is CASRSSSGRAANEQFF. The CDR3 coding sequence is TGTGCCAGCAGATCATCTAGCGGGAGGGCGGCGAATGAGCAGTTCTTC.

The CDR3 region has the DNA TGTGCCAGCAGCATCGGCGGGGAGGATGAAAAACTGTTTTTT. Translation: CASSIGGEDEKLFF. This sequence joins TRBV5-4 and TRBJ1-4; unclear D gene. The V gene's germline CDR1 is SGHNT and CDR2 YYREEE (reference sequence). V shed 4 bases and J shed 6 bases, with 13 bases lying between them. This CDR3 spans 14 amino acids.

The gene calls are TRBV20-1 and TRBJ1-5; D ambiguous. Trimming took 8 bases from V and 11 from J, leaving 28 bases between them. This CDR3 region has 15 residues. The germline V gene has CDR1 DFQATT and CDR2 SNEGSKA (reference sequence). The CDR3 nucleotides read TGCAGTACGCTCAGAGTGGTGGAGGGCATAAAGGCCCAGCATTTT. It codes for CSTLRVVEGIKAQHF.

In regard to this clonotype: A much larger clone lies a single base off, so this may be a read error. J is TRBJ2-3 and V is TRBV6-1; D gene uncertain. Germline loops: CDR1 MNHNS, CDR2 SASEGT. V dropped 6 bases and J dropped 6 bases, with 13 bases sitting between them. The CDR3 covers 13 residues. The CDR3 protein is CASRVSESDTQYF. The CDR3 region has the DNA TGTGCCAGCAGGGTCTCGGAGTCGGATACGCAGTATTTT.

This rearrangement joins TRBV12-5 to TRBJ2-1; a weak D match, TRBD2 (6 bases). The CDR3 loop spans 12 amino acids. In germline, CDR1 is LGHNT, CDR2 FRNRAP. The CDR3 DNA follows: TGTGCCAGCGGTCATGGGGGGAATGAGCAGTTCTTC. Translating gives CASGHGGNEQFF.

A word on this clonotype: Germline is not matched at one junction end, which may reflect a read error. J is TRBJ1-5 and V is TRBV12-3 or TRBV12-4; the D is unclear. The CDR3 has 14 amino acids. The CDR3 spells CACSLGGGGQPQHF. The CDR3 nucleotides are TGTGCCTGCAGTTTGGGCGGTGGTGGACAGCCCCAGCATTTT.

For this clonotype: At one end, the junction sequence differs from germline, possibly due to a read error. This rearrangement joins TRBV11-3 to TRBJ2-3; tentatively, D is TRBD1 or TRBD2 (5 bases each). The CDR3 consists of 15 residues. Germline assignment: CDR1 SGHNT and CDR2 YENEEA. The CDR3 DNA sequence: TGTACCAGCAGCCTGGGACGGATCGGCACAGATATGCAGTATTTT. Its protein is CTSSLGRIGTDMQYF.

A note on this clonotype: The germline gene is not matched at one end of the junction; a read error may be the cause. The genes are TRBV20-1 and TRBJ1-6, with a weak D call TRBD1 (6 bases). Germline assignment: CDR1 DFQATT and CDR2 SNEGSKA (reference sequence). The CDR3 sequence is 18 residues long. The CDR3 sequence is CSTRPRVGTPKINSPLHF. For the CDR3, the DNA is TGCAGTACTAGACCGCGGGTTGGGACACCTAAAATTAATTCACCCCTCCACTTT.

The CDR3 bases are TGTGCCAGTATCCTCACAGGTTTCATTCAGTACTTC. Its protein is CASILTGFIQYF. The chain has TRBV11-3 and TRBJ2-4; possibly TRBD1 for D (5 bases). Germline-derived CDR1 and CDR2 are SGHNT and YENEEA. The CDR3 runs to 12 residues. Trimming left V 9 bases short and J 9 bases short, with 15 bases between. The full variable domain, rest sourced from reference TRBV11-3 and TRBJ2-4, is EAGVVQSPRYKIIEKKQPVAFWCNPISGHNTLYWYLQNLGQGPELLIRYENEEAVDDSQLPKDRFSAERLKGVDSTLKIQPAELGDSAVYLCASILTGFIQYFGAGTRLSVL.

Regarding this clonotype: One end of the junction does not line up with germline, which may come from a read error. The DNA for the CDR3 is TGCGCCAGCAGCAGGGACGCGGTGAGCTCCTACAATGAGGAGTTCTTC. Amino acids: CASSRDAVSSYNEEFF. The V and J genes are TRBV10-1 and TRBJ2-1; possibly TRBD1 or TRBD2 for D (5 bases each). CDR1 is WNHNN and CDR2 is SYGVQD in the germline V gene (reference sequence). The CDR3 sequence is 16 residues long.

The rearrangement joins TRBV29-1 to TRBJ2-3; the D is unclear. CDR1 and CDR2 from the germline V gene are SQVTM and ANQGSEA. The V and J ends lost 8 bases and 4 bases respectively, with 10 bases between them. The CDR3 totals 11 residues. The chain's CDR3 is CSQNTADTQYF. The CDR3 bases are TGCAGCCAAAACACTGCAGATACGCAGTATTTT.

The chain couples TRBV6-5 to TRBJ2-3; 8 bases are a match to TRBD2. CDR1 is MNHEY and CDR2 is SVGAGI in the germline V gene. The CDR3 has 15 amino acids. V shed 6 bases, J shed 5 bases, and the junction held 10 bases outside the gene matches. The CDR3 DNA sequence: TGTGCCAGCAGCGGAACCGGGACTAGTGGAGATACGCAGTATTTT. It encodes CASSGTGTSGDTQYF.

Concerning this clonotype: The junction shows a germline mismatch at one end, possibly a read error. The CDR3 loop reads CDSSPIPGLAASTGELFF. CDR3 in DNA: TGTGACAGCAGTCCAATCCCGGGACTAGCGGCATCCACTGGGGAGCTGTTTTTT. The J gene is TRBJ2-2, the V gene TRBV12-3 or TRBV12-4; 11 bases are a match to TRBD2. The CDR3 length is 18 residues.

Remarks on this clonotype: At one boundary the junction diverges from the germline segment, which might be a read error. The rearrangement joins TRBV6-2 or TRBV6-3 to TRBJ2-1; TRBD2 might be the D (5 bases). This CDR3 contains 12 residues. The germline CDR1 and CDR2 sequences are MNHEY and SVGEGT. The CDR3 DNA follows: TGTGCCAGCAGGAGGGAACTGGGTGAGCAGGTCTTC. Amino acid sequence: CASRRELGEQVF.

A remark on this clonotype: With a much larger clone just one base away, this may be a read error. The rearrangement uses TRBV20-1 and TRBJ2-1; no reliable D call. This CDR3 contains 13 residues. CDR1 and CDR2 (germline): DFQATT, SNEGSKA (reference sequence). Between the trimmed V and J ends, which lost 6 bases and 5 bases, there was a span of 14 bases. The CDR3 loop reads CSAHSEINNEQFF. CDR3 sequence (DNA): TGCAGTGCCCATTCCGAGATCAACAATGAGCAGTTCTTC.

With respect to this clonotype: A much larger clonotype is one base distant, so this may be a read error. J is TRBJ1-2 and V is TRBV6-6, with D possibly matching TRBD1 (5 bases). From germline, CDR1 is MNHNY and CDR2 SVGAGI (reference sequence). This CDR3 has 14 amino acids. V gave up 10 bases and J gave up 6 bases, with 21 bases separating them. The CDR3 loop is CANQGVRVRHGYTF. The CDR3 coding sequence is TGTGCCAATCAAGGGGTGAGGGTGCGGCATGGCTACACCTTC.

The chain has TRBV20-1 and TRBJ1-1, with TRBD1 as a possible D gene (6 bases). The germline V and J ends were trimmed by 5 bases and 0 bases, with 13 bases remaining between them. The CDR3 runs to 14 residues. CDR1 and CDR2 (germline): DFQATT, SNEGSKA (reference sequence). CDR3 in amino acids: CSARRGGVNTEAFF. The CDR3 DNA reads TGCAGTGCTCGTCGGGGGGGCGTGAACACTGAAGCTTTCTTT.

The chain links TRBV28 to TRBJ1-6; tentative D call: TRBD1 (5 bases). V was clipped by 4 bases and J by 6 bases, with 10 bases between them. This CDR3 has 14 residues. Germline V gives CDR1 MDHEN, CDR2 SYDVKM. The CDR3 coding sequence is TGTGCCAGCAGTTCCCAGGGTCCTAATTCACCCCTCCACTTT. Protein sequence: CASSSQGPNSPLHF.

With respect to this clonotype: It may be a read error: a sequence one base away is much more abundant. V is TRBV20-1 and J is TRBJ2-7, with TRBD1 identical over 7 bases. Germline loops: CDR1 DFQATT, CDR2 SNEGSKA (reference sequence). The CDR3 loop spans 13 amino acids. Germline trimming cut 3 bases from V and 3 bases from J; bases unmatched to any gene: 5. CDR3 sequence: CSARTGCFYEQYF. CDR3 DNA: TGCAGTGCTAGGACAGGGTGCTTCTACGAGCAGTACTTC.

The chain links TRBV5-1 to TRBJ1-2; D not resolved. Between the trimmed V and J ends, which lost 9 bases and 7 bases, there was a span of 22 bases. There are 14 residues in the CDR3. Germline CDR1 reads SGHRS; CDR2 reads YFSETQ. The CDR3: CAMSLDRGVSGYTF. In DNA, the CDR3 is TGCGCCATGAGCTTGGATCGGGGAGTGAGTGGCTACACCTTC.

This clonotype has only a few counts. A much more abundant neighbour one base away suggests this may be a read error. The chain combines TRBV11-2 with TRBJ1-6; 7 bases map to TRBD1. The germline V gene has CDR1 SGHAT and CDR2 FQNNGV. This CDR3 spans 16 amino acids. CDR3 residues: CTSSLRQDRSYSPLHF. CDR3 sequence (DNA): TGTACCAGCAGCCTACGACAGGACAGGTCTTATTCACCCCTCCACTTT. Drawing the rest from reference TRBV11-2 and TRBJ1-6, the complete variable domain is EAGVAQSPRYKIIEKRQSVAFWCNPISGHATLYWYQQILGQGPKLLIQFQNNGVVDDSQLPKDRFSAERLKGVDSTLKIQPAKLEDSAVYLCTSSLRQDRSYSPLHFGNGTRLTVT.